Described below is a single T cell receptor (beta chain) sequence and its context. This sample stems from a study of blood T cell repertoires in COVID-19. CDR1 is SGHTA and CDR2 is FQGNSA in the germline V gene. The ends were cut back, 4 bases at V and 4 bases at J, with 13 bases in the middle. This CDR3 comprises 14 residues. The data were produced by immunoSEQ multiplex PCR, yet TCRdb's version contains in-frame clones alone and is incomplete. The profile shows roughly 120,000 clones, approximately 80% of them singletons. This TCR came from a woman aged 60-75 years with acute or convalescent COVID-19. Sequenced: peripheral blood. The chain recombines TRBV7-2 with TRBJ1-2; TRBD1 might be the D (5 bases). Written as DNA, the CDR3 is TGTGCCAGCAGCTCTTCGACAGCCTCCTATGGCTACACCTTC. This encodes CASSSSTASYGYTF.